The T cell receptor (beta chain) described here comes from a study of T cell responses to AZD1222 COVID-19 vaccine. General study results and limits: Reportedly, close to half of spike-specific TCRs are directed against unmutated variant regions. The breadth and depth of Spike-specific TCRs increased once two AZD1222 doses had been given. Donor demographics were predominantly white British with a female majority; clonal diversity may be underestimated. Sampling that yielded the repertoires occurred only after the peak T cell response.

Worth noting for this clone: Antigen specificity is unknown.

The V end was cut by 0 bases, the J end by 3 bases, with 7 bases between. CDR1 is SGHDT, CDR2 YYEEEE, per germline. There are 14 residues in the CDR3. Some clones are missing from TCRdb's copy, which holds only in-frame ones; the method was immunoSEQ multiplex PCR. The sample comprises over 120,000 clones, 85% to 95% of which are singletons, and approximately 12% rests with the top ten. The source was peripheral blood, collected after recovery from COVID-19. This chain uses TRBV5-6 with TRBJ1-5, with D hard to call. The sequence derives from an adult who had recovered from COVID-19. CDR3 loop: CASSLGLINQPQHF. CDR3 bases: TGTGCCAGCAGCTTGGGGTTGATCAATCAGCCCCAGCATTTT. The variable domain in full, completed from reference TRBV5-6 and TRBJ1-5, reads DAGVTQSPTHLIKTRGQQVTLRCSPKSGHDTVSWYQQALGQGPQFIFQYYEEEERQRGNFPDRFSGHQFPNYSSELNVNALLLGDSALYLCASSLGLINQPQHFGDGTRLSIL.